This T cell receptor (beta chain) comes out of a study of OX40 agonist ivuxolimab in advanced cancers. Study background: Patients received the agonistic anti-OX40 (CD134) antibody ivuxolimab. At doses from 0.01 to 10 mg/kg, patients were given intravenous ivuxolimab every 2 weeks. Study-level findings and limits: At 0.1 to 3.0 mg/kg, CD4+ and CD8+ blood T cells expanded clonally by week 6. On average, a greater number of expanded clones characterised CD8+ T cells relative to CD4+.

Remarks on this clone: What it recognizes is unknown.

Per the germline V gene, CDR1 is LNHDA and CDR2 is SQIVND (reference sequence). This CDR3 contains 12 residues. Between the trimmed V and J ends, which lost 4 bases and 5 bases, there was a span of 8 bases. Profiling relied on immunoSEQ multiplex PCR, and the TCRdb table lists in-frame clones only, not all of them. The sample lists about 58,000 clones; about 87% were seen once. The rearrangement links TRBV19 to TRBJ1-1; D gene unclear. The sequence was collected from an adult with an advanced solid tumor such as melanoma, head and neck, liver or kidney cancer. Sequencing was performed on CD4+ or CD8+ T cells sorted from blood, taken in a trial of the OX40 agonist ivuxolimab. The CDR3 coding sequence is TGTGCCAGTAGTACATGGGAGACTGAAGCTTTCTTT. Encoded protein: CASSTWETEAFF.